This TCR beta chain is from a study of shared clonotypes between healthy human individuals. V shed 3 bases and J 6 bases; nucleotides not matched to a gene: 14. The CDR3 is 18 residues long. Per germline, CDR1 SEHNR and CDR2 FQNEAQ (reference sequence). Study donors comprised healthy, HIV-negative adults devoid of recent acute infection or vaccination. Donors, without exception, were Caucasian adults residing in Nashville, Tennessee. This clone has only one observation. The repertoire was sequenced with immunoSEQ multiplex PCR; TCRdb's copy has only in-frame clones and lacks some. The data contain 530,000 or so clones, 75% to 80% of them singletons.

The chain joins TRBV7-9 to TRBJ2-2; TRBD2 agrees at 9 bases. Sample: PBMCs. This clonotype was sampled from a middle-aged woman in good health. Some clones in this sample may be carry-over from other donors' samples. In DNA, the CDR3 is TGTGCCAGCAGCTTCCAAGCGGGGGGATCTTCGAGGGCCGGGGAGCTGTTTTTT. This gives the protein CASSFQAGGSSRAGELFF.